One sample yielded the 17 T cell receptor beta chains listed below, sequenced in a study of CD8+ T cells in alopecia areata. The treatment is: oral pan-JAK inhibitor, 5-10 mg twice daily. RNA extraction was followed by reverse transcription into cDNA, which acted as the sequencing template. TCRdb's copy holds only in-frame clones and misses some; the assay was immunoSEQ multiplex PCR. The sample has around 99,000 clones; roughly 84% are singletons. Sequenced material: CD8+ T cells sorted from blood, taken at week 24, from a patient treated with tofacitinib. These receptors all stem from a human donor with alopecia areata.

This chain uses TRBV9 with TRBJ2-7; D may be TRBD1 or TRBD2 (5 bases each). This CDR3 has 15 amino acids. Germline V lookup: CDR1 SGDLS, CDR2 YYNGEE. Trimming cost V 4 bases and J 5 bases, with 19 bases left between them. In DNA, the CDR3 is TGTGCCAGCAGCCCCCCGTGGGACGGAGGCGACGAGCAGTACTTC. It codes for CASSPPWDGGDEQYF.

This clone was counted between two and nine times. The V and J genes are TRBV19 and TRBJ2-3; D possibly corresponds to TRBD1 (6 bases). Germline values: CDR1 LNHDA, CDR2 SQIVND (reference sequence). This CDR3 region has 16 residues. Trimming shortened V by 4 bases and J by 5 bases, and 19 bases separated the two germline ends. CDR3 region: CASSTRTASFLDTQYF. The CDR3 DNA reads TGTGCCAGTAGTACCCGGACAGCATCCTTCTTAGATACGCAGTATTTT.

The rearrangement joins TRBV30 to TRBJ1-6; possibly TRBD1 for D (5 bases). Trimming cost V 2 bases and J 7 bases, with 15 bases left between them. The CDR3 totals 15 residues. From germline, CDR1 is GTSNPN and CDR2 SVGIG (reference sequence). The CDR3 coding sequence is TGTGCCTGGAGTACCGTGGCAGGGTTAAATTCACCCCTCCACTTT. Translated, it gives CAWSTVAGLNSPLHF.

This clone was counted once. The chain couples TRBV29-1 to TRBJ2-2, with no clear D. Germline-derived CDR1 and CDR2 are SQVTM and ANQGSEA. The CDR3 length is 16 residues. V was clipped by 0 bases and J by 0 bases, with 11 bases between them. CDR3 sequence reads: CSVEDLGRTNTGELFF. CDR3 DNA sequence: TGCAGCGTTGAAGATTTGGGCAGGACGAACACCGGGGAGCTGTTTTTT.

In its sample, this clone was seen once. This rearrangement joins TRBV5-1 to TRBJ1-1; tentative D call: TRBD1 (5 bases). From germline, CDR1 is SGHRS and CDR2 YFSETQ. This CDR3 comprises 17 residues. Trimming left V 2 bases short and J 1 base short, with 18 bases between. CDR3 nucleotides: TGCGCCAGCAGCTTCACGGGGGGTTTGAGCCGGAACACTGAAGCTTTCTTT. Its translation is CASSFTGGLSRNTEAFF.

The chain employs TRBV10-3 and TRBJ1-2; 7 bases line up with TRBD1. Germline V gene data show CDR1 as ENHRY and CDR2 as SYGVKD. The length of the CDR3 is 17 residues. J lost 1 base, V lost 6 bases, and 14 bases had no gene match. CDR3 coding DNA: TGTGCCATCAGCGCTACAGGGGCCCAACCTTATAACTATGGCTACACCTTC. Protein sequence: CAISATGAQPYNYGYTF.

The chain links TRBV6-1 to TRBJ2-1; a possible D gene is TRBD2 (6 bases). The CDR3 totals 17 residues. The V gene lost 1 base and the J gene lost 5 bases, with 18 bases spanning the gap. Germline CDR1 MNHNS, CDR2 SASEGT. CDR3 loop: CASSEGSGLAINNEQFF. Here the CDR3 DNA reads TGTGCCAGCAGTGAAGGGTCAGGCCTAGCGATTAACAATGAGCAGTTCTTC.

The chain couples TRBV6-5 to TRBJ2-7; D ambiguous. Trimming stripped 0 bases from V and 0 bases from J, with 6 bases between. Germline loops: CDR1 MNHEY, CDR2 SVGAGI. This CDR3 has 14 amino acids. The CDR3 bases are TGTGCCAGCAGTTACTCGATTGCCTCCTACGAGCAGTACTTC. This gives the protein CASSYSIASYEQYF.

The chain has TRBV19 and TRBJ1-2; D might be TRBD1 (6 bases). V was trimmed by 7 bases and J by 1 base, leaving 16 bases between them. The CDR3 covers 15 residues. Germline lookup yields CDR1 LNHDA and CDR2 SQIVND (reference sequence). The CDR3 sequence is CASIPEDRNNYGYTF. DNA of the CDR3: TGTGCCAGTATCCCCGAAGACAGGAATAACTATGGCTACACCTTC. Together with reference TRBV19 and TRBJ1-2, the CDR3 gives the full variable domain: DGGITQSPKYLFRKEGQNVTLSCEQNLNHDAMYWYRQDPGQGLRLIYYSQIVNDFQKGDIAEGYSVSREKKESFPLTVTSAQKNPTAFYLCASIPEDRNNYGYTFGSGTRLTVV.

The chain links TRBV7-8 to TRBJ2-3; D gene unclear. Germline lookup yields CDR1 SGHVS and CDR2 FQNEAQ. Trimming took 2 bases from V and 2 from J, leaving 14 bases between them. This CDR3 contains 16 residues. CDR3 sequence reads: CASSLSAGYSTDTQYF. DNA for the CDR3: TGTGCCAGCAGCTTATCCGCAGGCTACTCCACAGATACGCAGTATTTT. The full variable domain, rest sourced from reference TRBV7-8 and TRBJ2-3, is GAGVSQSPRYKVAKRGQDVALRCDPISGHVSLFWYQQALGQGPEFLTYFQNEAQLDKSGLPSDRFFAERPEGSVSTLKIQRTQQEDSAVYLCASSLSAGYSTDTQYFGPGTRLTVL.

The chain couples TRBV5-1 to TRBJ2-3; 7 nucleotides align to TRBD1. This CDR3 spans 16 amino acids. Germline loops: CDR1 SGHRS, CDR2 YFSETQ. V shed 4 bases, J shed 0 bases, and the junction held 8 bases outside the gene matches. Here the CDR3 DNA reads TGCGCCAGCAGCAGCGCCGGGACAGCGAGCACAGATACGCAGTATTTT. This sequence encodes CASSSAGTASTDTQYF.

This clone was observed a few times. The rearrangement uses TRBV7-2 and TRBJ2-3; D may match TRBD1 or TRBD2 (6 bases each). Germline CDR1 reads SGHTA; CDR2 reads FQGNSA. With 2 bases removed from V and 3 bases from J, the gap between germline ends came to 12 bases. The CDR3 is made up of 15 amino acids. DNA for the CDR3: TGTGCCAGCAGCTTACTGGGGGGCATAACAGATACGCAGTATTTT. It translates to CASSLLGGITDTQYF.

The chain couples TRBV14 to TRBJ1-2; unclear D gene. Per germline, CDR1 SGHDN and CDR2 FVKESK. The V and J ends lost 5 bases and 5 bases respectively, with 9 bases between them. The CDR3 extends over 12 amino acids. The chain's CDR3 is CASSWARYGYTF. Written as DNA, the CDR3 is TGTGCCAGCAGCTGGGCCCGATATGGCTACACCTTC.

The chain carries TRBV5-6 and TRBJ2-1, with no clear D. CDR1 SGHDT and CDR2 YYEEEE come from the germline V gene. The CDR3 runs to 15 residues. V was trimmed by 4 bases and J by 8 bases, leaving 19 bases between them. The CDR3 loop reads CASSLRLAPPDEQFF. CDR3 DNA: TGTGCCAGCAGCCTACGCTTGGCGCCACCAGATGAGCAGTTCTTC.

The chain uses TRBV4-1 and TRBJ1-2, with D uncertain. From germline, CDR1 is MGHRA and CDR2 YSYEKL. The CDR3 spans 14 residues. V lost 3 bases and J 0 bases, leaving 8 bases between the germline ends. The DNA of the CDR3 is TGCGCCAGCAGCCAGACGGAGACTAACTATGGCTACACCTTC. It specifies CASSQTETNYGYTF.

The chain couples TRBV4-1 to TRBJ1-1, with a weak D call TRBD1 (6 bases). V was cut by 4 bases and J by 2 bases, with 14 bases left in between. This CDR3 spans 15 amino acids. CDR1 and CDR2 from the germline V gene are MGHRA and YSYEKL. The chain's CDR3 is CASSLSPDRNTEAFF. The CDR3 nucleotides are TGCGCCAGCAGCCTCTCTCCGGACAGAAACACTGAAGCTTTCTTT.

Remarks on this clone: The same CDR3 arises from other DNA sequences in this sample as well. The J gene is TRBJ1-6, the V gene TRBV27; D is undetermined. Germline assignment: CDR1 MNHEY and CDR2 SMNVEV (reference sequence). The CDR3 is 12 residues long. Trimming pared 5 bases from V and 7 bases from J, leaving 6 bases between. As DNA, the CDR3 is TGTGCCAGCAGTCCGATCAATTCACCCCTCCACTTT. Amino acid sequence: CASSPINSPLHF.